This T cell receptor (beta chain) comes out of a study of T-cell reconstitution after alpha-beta-depleted transplantation in children. Trimming removed 4 bases at V and 5 bases at J, with 11 bases between. The CDR3 sequence is 13 residues long. Germline CDR1 reads MGHRA; CDR2 reads YSYEKL. This clonotype was detected only a few times. Unique molecular identifiers were incorporated during preparation of the TCRbeta library. Each CDR3 protein gets one entry after TCRdb re-called the PCR reads with MiXCR. Of about 410,000 distinct CDR3 sequences listed, roughly 22% are singletons. This rearrangement joins TRBV4-1 to TRBJ2-5; D is possibly TRBD1 (5 bases). The input for sequencing was PBMCs from the stem cell graft donor, taken from the stem cell graft. This receptor was identified in a human donor who donated a stem cell graft to a child with acute myeloid leukemia. DNA for the CDR3: TGCGCCAGCAGCCGAGTTAGGGGTGAGACCCAGTACTTC. Its translation: CASSRVRGETQYF.